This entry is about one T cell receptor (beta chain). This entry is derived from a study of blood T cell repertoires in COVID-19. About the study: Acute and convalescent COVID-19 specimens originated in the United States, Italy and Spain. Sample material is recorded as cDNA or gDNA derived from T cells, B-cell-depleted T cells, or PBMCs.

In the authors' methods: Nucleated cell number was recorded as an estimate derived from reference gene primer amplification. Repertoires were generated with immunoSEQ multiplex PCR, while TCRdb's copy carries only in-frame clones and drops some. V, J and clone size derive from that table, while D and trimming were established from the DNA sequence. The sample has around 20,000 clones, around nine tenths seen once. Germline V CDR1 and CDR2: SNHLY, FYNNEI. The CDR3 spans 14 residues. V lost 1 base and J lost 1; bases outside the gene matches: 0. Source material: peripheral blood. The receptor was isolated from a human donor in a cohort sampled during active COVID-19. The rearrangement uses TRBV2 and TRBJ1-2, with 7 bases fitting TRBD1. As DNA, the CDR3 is TGTGCCAGCAGTGAAGGACAGGGTAACTATGGCTACACCTTC. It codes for CASSEGQGNYGYTF.